This TCR beta chain was identified in a study of blood T cell repertoires in COVID-19 (dated by TCRdb to 2018 to 2020). Background for the entire study: Collaborator samples came from the United States, Italy and Spain and covered acute and convalescent phases of COVID-19. The material from the prospective study consisted of cDNA or gDNA derived from T cells, B-cell-depleted T cells, or PBMCs. Subjects who had been exposed to COVID-19, were actively infected with it, or had recovered from it provided the deeply sampled blood TCRbeta repertoires that made up the dataset. The repertoires were released in a freely available public database intended as a resource for research on the immune response to SARS-CoV-2. The samples were drawn from the first 160 participants of the ongoing ImmuneRACE study and from 1,254 subjects provided by 6 global collaborators. Sample metadata almost always included a de-identified subject ID, COVID-19 status, age in years and sex. Where available, HLA class I and class II types were obtained from metadata supplied by the sample provider rather than from assay-based typing.

Of note for this clone: Its target antigen remains unknown. Base qualities are not provided; no much larger clone lies one nucleotide away.

Participants in the prospective study were enrolled through a virtual design, were aged roughly 18 to 100 years, and lived in about 25 United States geographic areas. In the prospective study, cohorts were assigned on the basis of participant-reported clinical history obtained from a screening survey and a study questionnaire. Exposed participants had been in contact with someone with a PCR-confirmed or clinician-diagnosed COVID-19 case within 2 weeks of study entry. In the prospective study, mobile phlebotomists collected whole blood, serum and a nasopharyngeal or oropharyngeal swab from each participant. Over an approximately 2-month period, participants in the prospective study had the option of providing additional blood draws and questionnaires. Blood samples from the prospective study were shipped frozen or at room temperature prior to DNA extraction. The CDR3 goes from the cysteine to the phenylalanine over 14 residues. Only the CDR3 part of the read is kept: 42 bases, read in frame from the first base. V and J are truncated by 5 bases and 11 bases respectively, leaving an intervening sequence of 21 bases. The germline V gene encodes CDR1 SGHTA and CDR2 FQGNSA.

Findings and caveats that apply to the study as a whole: The quantity of clinical and demographic metadata differed by source and by participant and was supplied without curation.

TCRbeta CDR3 regions were amplified from genomic DNA by means of the immunoSEQ Assay, a bias-controlled multiplex PCR. The study's processing was this. The number of nucleated cells in each sample was estimated from the amplification of reference gene primers within the assay. Sequence reads were collapsed and filtered to measure the absolute abundance of every unique TCRbeta CDR3 rearrangement. For each sample, productive Simpson clonality was calculated as the square root of Simpson's diversity index across productive rearrangements. TCRdb provides this immuneACCESS table in a form limited to in-frame rearrangements. Some clones are lacking; in checked studies, under half of them reflect an unresolved V gene, and why the rest are absent is not known. V, J and clone size reflect that table, while D and trimming were determined from the DNA. Within this sample are hundreds of thousands of clones, with 90% of them counted one time only. Over 12% of the sample is held by the ten biggest clonotypes.

The TCR originated in a man in his thirties or forties who had been exposed to COVID-19. The sequenced sample was PBMCs or T cells enriched from blood (not recorded which). The rearrangement combines TRBV7-2 with TRBJ1-1; 5 matching bases give a weak D call of TRBD1. The CDR3 in this case is CASSLDNRYGEAFF. The DNA is TGTGCCAGCAGCCTCGACAACAGGTACGGTGAGGCTTTCTTT.